These 25 T cell receptor beta chains came from one sample sequenced in a study of shared clonotypes between healthy human individuals. This table comes from immunoSEQ multiplex PCR, and its TCRdb copy is limited to in-frame clones, with some not included. The sample contains roughly 2 million clones, over 85% of which appear only once. Sequencing used naive CD4+ T cells sorted from blood. Subset given: CD45RA+ positively selected. The receptors stem from a man in his late teens or twenties in good health.

Many counts were recorded for this clone. The chain uses TRBV4-3 and TRBJ2-7; maybe TRBD2 (5 bases). V was trimmed by 1 base and J by 6 bases, leaving 7 bases between them. CDR3 length: 12 amino acids. Germline V lookup: CDR1 LGHNA, CDR2 YSLEER. CDR3 sequence (DNA): TGCGCCAGCAGCCAAGGAGAGGGCGAGCAGTACTTC. It translates to CASSQGEGEQYF.

This rearrangement joins TRBV7-8 to TRBJ1-3, with TRBD1 matching over 7 bases. CDR1 SGHVS and CDR2 FQNEAQ come from the germline V gene. The ends lost 5 bases at V and 1 base at J; junction bases unmatched: 8. The CDR3 contains 16 residues. CDR3 sequence: CASSRIKGASGNTIYF. In DNA, the CDR3 is TGTGCCAGCAGCCGCATCAAGGGGGCGTCTGGAAACACCATATATTTT. Full variable domain (missing parts from reference TRBV7-8 and TRBJ1-3): GAGVSQSPRYKVAKRGQDVALRCDPISGHVSLFWYQQALGQGPEFLTYFQNEAQLDKSGLPSDRFFAERPEGSVSTLKIQRTQQEDSAVYLCASSRIKGASGNTIYFGEGSWLTVV.

About this clone: Other DNA variants within this sample encode the same CDR3. This chain connects TRBV7-2 to TRBJ2-6; D unclear. V gave up 5 bases and J gave up 1 base, with 6 bases separating them. CDR3 length: 14 residues. Germline V gene lookup returns CDR1 SGHTA and CDR2 FQGNSA. CDR3 in amino acids: CASSPRSGANVLTF. The DNA of the CDR3 is TGTGCCAGCAGCCCCAGATCTGGGGCCAACGTCCTGACTTTC.

This clone has just one count. The chain carries TRBV15 and TRBJ2-3, with a tentative D call TRBD2 (6 bases). With 3 bases removed from V and 14 bases from J, the gap between germline ends came to 18 bases. Germline-derived CDR1 and CDR2 are LNHNV and YYDKDF (reference sequence). The CDR3 is made up of 13 amino acids. CDR3 in DNA: TGTGCCACCAGCAGGGACGTGGAGGGATCCCCGTATTTT. Amino acids: CATSRDVEGSPYF.

About this clone itself: This sample includes further DNA sequences coding for the same CDR3. The rearrangement joins TRBV4-3 to TRBJ2-1; D call uncertain. Germline values: CDR1 LGHNA, CDR2 YSLEER. This CDR3 region has 15 residues. Trimming took 0 bases from V and 1 from J, leaving 7 bases between them. In DNA, the CDR3 is TGCGCCAGCAGCCAAGAACTGGGTTCCTACAATGAGCAGTTCTTC. It codes for CASSQELGSYNEQFF.

The chain carries TRBV11-2 and TRBJ2-7; the match to TRBD2 covers 11 bases. This CDR3 has 15 amino acids. Germline V gene lookup returns CDR1 SGHAT and CDR2 FQNNGV. Losses at the gene ends were 1 base for V and 7 bases for J; bases not matched to a gene: 6. The CDR3: CASSLVLAGGREQYF. In nucleotides, the CDR3 is TGTGCCAGCAGCTTAGTGTTAGCGGGGGGGCGAGAGCAGTACTTC.

This rearrangement joins TRBV12-5 to TRBJ2-5; D tentatively fits TRBD1 or TRBD2 (6 bases each). This CDR3 spans 13 amino acids. V lost 7 bases and J lost 3, with 12 bases in between. Looked up from germline, CDR1 is LGHNT and CDR2 is FRNRAP. The CDR3 DNA reads as TGTGCTAGTGCCCTGAGGGGGGAAGAGACCCAGTACTTC. It yields the protein CASALRGEETQYF.

The J gene is TRBJ2-5, the V gene TRBV29-1; no definite D call. Germline V lookup: CDR1 SQVTM, CDR2 ANQGSEA. Between the trimmed V and J ends, which lost 6 bases and 6 bases, there was a span of 14 bases. The CDR3 is 12 residues long. The chain's CDR3 is CSVIPVGKTQYF. CDR3 bases: TGCAGCGTCATTCCGGTGGGGAAGACCCAGTACTTC.

The gene calls are TRBV5-6 and TRBJ2-5; D not resolved. Trimming cost V 4 bases and J 4 bases, with 26 bases left between them. The germline V gene encodes CDR1 SGHDT and CDR2 YYEEEE. This CDR3 contains 18 residues. This CDR3 is CASSPTTEWERVGETQYF. In DNA form, the CDR3 reads TGTGCCAGCAGCCCTACCACTGAATGGGAAAGGGTAGGAGAGACCCAGTACTTC. Full variable domain (outside the CDR3, taken from reference TRBV5-6 and TRBJ2-5): DAGVTQSPTHLIKTRGQQVTLRCSPKSGHDTVSWYQQALGQGPQFIFQYYEEEERQRGNFPDRFSGHQFPNYSSELNVNALLLGDSALYLCASSPTTEWERVGETQYFGPGTRLLVL.

The chain has TRBV10-3 and TRBJ2-7; D might be TRBD1 or TRBD2, each matching 5 bases. CDR3 length: 15 amino acids. The V and J ends lost 4 bases and 2 bases respectively, with 15 bases between them. Germline CDR1 ENHRY, CDR2 SYGVKD. The CDR3: CAISATGTLAYEQYF. The CDR3 DNA reads TGTGCCATCAGTGCTACCGGGACCCTCGCCTACGAGCAGTACTTC.

The chain couples TRBV5-4 to TRBJ2-6, with 7 bases aligning to TRBD2. The CDR3 length is 17 residues. V lost 2 bases, J lost 2 bases, and 7 bases stayed unmatched. Germline V gene lookup returns CDR1 SGHNT and CDR2 YYREEE (reference sequence). In DNA, the CDR3 is TGTGCCAGCAGCTTTCAAGCGGGAAGGACTGGGGCCAACGTCCTGACTTTC. Translating it yields CASSFQAGRTGANVLTF.

This clone was seen just once. This CDR3 is also generated by other DNA sequences in the sample. The chain couples TRBV7-9 to TRBJ1-5; no definite D call. The CDR3 totals 13 residues. Looked up from germline, CDR1 is SEHNR and CDR2 is FQNEAQ (reference sequence). V shed 1 base and J shed 7 bases, with 8 bases lying between them. The DNA for the CDR3 is TGTGCCAGCAGCTTAGGGGTTAGGCAGCCCCAGCATTTT. Translating gives CASSLGVRQPQHF.

The chain joins TRBV7-2 to TRBJ1-5, with 8 bases matching TRBD1. Germline lookup yields CDR1 SGHTA and CDR2 FQGNSA. V gave up 4 bases and J gave up 3 bases; unmatched junction bases: 5. This CDR3 contains 15 residues. CDR3 coding DNA: TGTGCCAGCAGCTCCCCGACAGGGGACAATCAGCCCCAGCATTTT. Its translation is CASSSPTGDNQPQHF. The full variable domain, in which reference TRBV7-2 and TRBJ1-5 provide the parts outside the CDR3, is GAGVSQSPSNKVTEKGKDVELRCDPISGHTALYWYRQSLGQGLEFLIYFQGNSAPDKSGLPSDRFSAERTGGSVSTLTIQRTQQEDSAVYLCASSSPTGDNQPQHFGDGTRLSIL.

The CDR3 reads CASWAGATPEAFF. Here the CDR3 DNA reads TGTGCCAGTTGGGCAGGGGCCACCCCGGAAGCTTTCTTT. The rearrangement uses TRBV6-5 and TRBJ1-1; perhaps TRBD1 as D (6 bases). Trimming shortened V by 9 bases and J by 8 bases, and 19 bases separated the two germline ends. Germline assignment: CDR1 MNHEY and CDR2 SVGAGI. This CDR3 comprises 13 residues.

In its sample, this clone was seen once. The chain employs TRBV5-8 and TRBJ1-4; no reliable D call. From germline, CDR1 is SGHTS and CDR2 YDEGEE. The V end lost 4 bases, the J end lost 5 bases, and 15 bases lay between the germline ends. The CDR3 is made up of 15 amino acids. The CDR3: CASSRLQAANEKLFF. DNA of the CDR3: TGTGCCAGCAGCCGGCTGCAGGCGGCCAATGAAAAACTGTTTTTT.

In regard to this clone: The identical CDR3 is also encoded by other nucleotide sequences in the sample. This chain links TRBV11-2 with TRBJ1-3; no firm D call. This CDR3 has 13 residues. V lost 3 bases and J 4 bases, leaving 7 bases between the germline ends. Germline V gene data show CDR1 as SGHAT and CDR2 as FQNNGV. The CDR3 DNA follows: TGTGCCAGCAGCTTTGGTTTAGGAAACACCATATATTTT. Translating it yields CASSFGLGNTIYF.

The CDR3 sequence is CASSELTRTWGGYTF. In nucleotides, the CDR3 is TGTGCCAGCAGTGAACTGACACGGACGTGGGGTGGCTACACCTTC. The genes are TRBV6-1 and TRBJ1-2; no firm D call. CDR3 length: 15 amino acids. Between the trimmed V and J ends, which lost 2 bases and 7 bases, there was a span of 17 bases. CDR1 is MNHNS and CDR2 is SASEGT in the germline V gene.

This sequence joins TRBV18 and TRBJ2-4; tentatively, D is TRBD2 (6 bases). Trimming cost V 0 bases and J 0 bases, with 15 bases left between them. From germline, CDR1 is KGHSH and CDR2 LQKENI. The CDR3 is 18 residues long. In nucleotides, the CDR3 is TGTGCCAGCTCACCACCCTTGATAGCGGCCCTAGCCAAAAACATTCAGTACTTC. It yields the protein CASSPPLIAALAKNIQYF.

The chain joins TRBV13 to TRBJ2-3; TRBD2 matches 14 bases. There are 19 residues in the CDR3. V shed 4 bases and J 1 base; nucleotides not matched to a gene: 10. The germline CDR1 and CDR2 sequences are PRHDT and FYEKMQ (reference sequence). The CDR3 DNA is TGTGCCAGCAGCTCCGGGACTAGCGGGAGTTTAATTGGCACAGATACGCAGTATTTT. It encodes CASSSGTSGSLIGTDTQYF.

The genes are TRBV5-1 and TRBJ1-3; D might be TRBD1 (5 bases). Trimming cost V 0 bases and J 2 bases, with 12 bases left between them. CDR3 length: 16 residues. Germline lookup yields CDR1 SGHRS and CDR2 YFSETQ. CDR3 in amino acids: CASSLVGREAGNTIYF. CDR3 in DNA: TGCGCCAGCAGCTTGGTCGGCAGGGAAGCTGGAAACACCATATATTTT.

The chain carries TRBV6-1 and TRBJ2-1; tentative D call: TRBD1 (5 bases). Trimming shortened V by 4 bases and J by 3 bases, and 19 bases separated the two germline ends. This CDR3 has 17 residues. Germline CDR1 reads MNHNS; CDR2 reads SASEGT. The CDR3 DNA follows: TGTGCCAGCAGTGTCCGATTTTCACAGGTCTACTACAATGAGCAGTTCTTC. It yields the protein CASSVRFSQVYYNEQFF.

J is TRBJ1-2 and V is TRBV4-1; 7 positions match TRBD1. The CDR3 spans 15 residues. V lost 2 bases, J lost 4 bases, and 7 bases stayed unmatched. CDR1 and CDR2 from the germline V gene are MGHRA and YSYEKL. CDR3 loop: CASSQPAGGAYGYTF. As DNA, the CDR3 is TGCGCCAGCAGCCAACCGGCAGGGGGGGCCTATGGCTACACCTTC.

This rearrangement joins TRBV14 to TRBJ2-7; D is uncertain. Germline assignment: CDR1 SGHDN and CDR2 FVKESK. This CDR3 region has 13 residues. Deletions cut 1 base from V and 0 bases from J, with 4 bases between. The CDR3 nucleotides read TGTGCCAGCAGCCAAGGGTCCTCCTACGAGCAGTACTTC. It encodes CASSQGSSYEQYF.

The chain has TRBV6-1 and TRBJ1-4; unclear D gene. Germline V lookup: CDR1 MNHNS, CDR2 SASEGT. CDR3 length equals 15 residues. Trimming removed 3 bases at V and 0 bases at J, with 8 bases between. The CDR3 loop reads CASSDAGSTNEKLFF. DNA for the CDR3: TGTGCCAGCAGTGACGCAGGATCAACTAATGAAAAACTGTTTTTT.

This chain uses TRBV10-3 with TRBJ1-3, with 8 bases lining up with TRBD1. CDR1 is ENHRY and CDR2 is SYGVKD in the germline V gene. This CDR3 spans 15 amino acids. V gave up 7 bases and J gave up 1 base; unmatched junction bases: 6. The CDR3 reads CAIKDRGSSGNTIYF. Here the CDR3 DNA reads TGTGCCATCAAAGACAGGGGAAGTTCTGGAAACACCATATATTTT.